This T cell receptor beta chain is from a study of vaccination effects on CD4 cells after COVID-19. Study summary: Everyone in the study got two shots of either the BNT162b2 or mRNA-1273 vaccine. Two convalescent patients each provided a sample, at 16 days and at one week before vaccination.

Before sequencing, viral peptide pools were used by the ViraFEST assay to expand antigen-specific CD4+ T cells. Upon completion of around eleven days in culture, CD4+ T cells were isolated. The person was diagnosed with PCR-confirmed SARS-CoV-2 infection between March and December 2020. Both day 3 and day 7 saw half the medium replaced with IL-2 medium. Measured with immunoSEQ multiplex PCR; TCRdb has only the in-frame clones, and not every one. This table has 30,000 to 45,000 clones, about two thirds appearing once. As for this clone: Its antigen is currently unknown.

Whole-study findings and limits: Vaccine-induced new clones formed most post-vaccine spike-reactive clones in convalescents.

The sequence was collected from a human donor who had a prior SARS-CoV-2 infection. Material: CD4+ T cells from PBMCs cultured with HCoV-NL63 spike peptides, obtained before COVID-19 vaccination.

CDR3: CASSLGTENQPQHF. The DNA for the CDR3 is TGTGCCAGCAGCTTAGGGACAGAAAATCAGCCCCAGCATTTT. The gene calls are TRBV7-9 and TRBJ1-5; possibly TRBD1 for D (6 bases). V was shortened by 1 base and J by 4 bases, with 8 bases between the two germline ends. Germline CDR1 SEHNR, CDR2 FQNEAQ (reference sequence). The CDR3 spans 14 residues.